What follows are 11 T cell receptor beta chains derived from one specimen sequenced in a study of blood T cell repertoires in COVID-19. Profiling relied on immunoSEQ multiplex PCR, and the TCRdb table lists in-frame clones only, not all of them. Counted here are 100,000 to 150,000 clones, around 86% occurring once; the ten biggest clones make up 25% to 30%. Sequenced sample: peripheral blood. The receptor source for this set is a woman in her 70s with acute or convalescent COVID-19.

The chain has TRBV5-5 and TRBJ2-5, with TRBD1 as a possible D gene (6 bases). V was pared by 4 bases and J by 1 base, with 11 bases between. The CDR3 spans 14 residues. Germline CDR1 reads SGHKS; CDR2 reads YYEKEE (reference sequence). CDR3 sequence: CASSRGQSQETQYF. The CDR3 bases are TGTGCCAGCAGCCGAGGACAGTCCCAAGAGACCCAGTACTTC.

CDR3 nucleotide sequence: TGTGCCAGCAGCGGACCAGAAGGGGTCTATGGCTACACCTTC. Protein sequence: CASSGPEGVYGYTF. The gene calls are TRBV9 and TRBJ1-2; TRBD1 might be the D (5 bases). Germline V lookup: CDR1 SGDLS, CDR2 YYNGEE. Trimming removed 3 bases at V and 4 bases at J, with 13 bases between. The CDR3 is made up of 14 amino acids.

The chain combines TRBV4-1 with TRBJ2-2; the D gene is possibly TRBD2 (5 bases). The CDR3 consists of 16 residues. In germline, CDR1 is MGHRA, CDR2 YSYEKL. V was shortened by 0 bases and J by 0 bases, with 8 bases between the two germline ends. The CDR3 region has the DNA TGCGCCAGCAGCCAAGATGAGCGGACGAACACCGGGGAGCTGTTTTTT. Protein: CASSQDERTNTGELFF.

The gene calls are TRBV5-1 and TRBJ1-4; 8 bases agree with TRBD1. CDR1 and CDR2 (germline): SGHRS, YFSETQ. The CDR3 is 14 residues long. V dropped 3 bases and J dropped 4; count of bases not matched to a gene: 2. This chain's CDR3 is CASSWTGNNEKLFF. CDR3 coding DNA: TGCGCCAGCAGCTGGACAGGGAATAATGAAAAACTGTTTTTT.

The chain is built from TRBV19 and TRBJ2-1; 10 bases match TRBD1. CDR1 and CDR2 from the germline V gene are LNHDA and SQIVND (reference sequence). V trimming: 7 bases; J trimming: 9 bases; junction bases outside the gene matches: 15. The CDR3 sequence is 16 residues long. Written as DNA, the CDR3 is TGTGCCAGTACCCCGATCCGGACAGGGGGGAGGGTTGAGCAGTTCTTC. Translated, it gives CASTPIRTGGRVEQFF.

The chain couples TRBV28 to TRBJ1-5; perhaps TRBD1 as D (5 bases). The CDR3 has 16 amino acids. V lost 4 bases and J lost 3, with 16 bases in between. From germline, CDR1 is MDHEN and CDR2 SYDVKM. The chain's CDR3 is CASSSSGLGNNQPQHF. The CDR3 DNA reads TGTGCCAGCAGTTCATCAGGGTTGGGGAACAATCAGCCCCAGCATTTT.

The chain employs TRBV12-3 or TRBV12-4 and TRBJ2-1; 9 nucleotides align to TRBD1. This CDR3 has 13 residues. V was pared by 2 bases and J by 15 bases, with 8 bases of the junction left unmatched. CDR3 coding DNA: TGTGCCAGCAGTTTAAGGGACAGGGAAGGGCGGTTCTTC. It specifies CASSLRDREGRFF.

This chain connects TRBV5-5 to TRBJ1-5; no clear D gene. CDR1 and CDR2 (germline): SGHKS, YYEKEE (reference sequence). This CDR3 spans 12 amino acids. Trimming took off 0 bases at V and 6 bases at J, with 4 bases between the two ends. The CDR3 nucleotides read TGTGCCAGCAGCTTGGGGGCTCAGCCCCAGCATTTT. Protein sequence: CASSLGAQPQHF.

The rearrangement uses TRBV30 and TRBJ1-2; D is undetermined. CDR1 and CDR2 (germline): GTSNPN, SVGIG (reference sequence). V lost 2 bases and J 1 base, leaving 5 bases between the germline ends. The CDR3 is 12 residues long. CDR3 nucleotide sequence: TGTGCCTGGAGTACTGTTAACTATGGCTACACCTTC. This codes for CAWSTVNYGYTF.

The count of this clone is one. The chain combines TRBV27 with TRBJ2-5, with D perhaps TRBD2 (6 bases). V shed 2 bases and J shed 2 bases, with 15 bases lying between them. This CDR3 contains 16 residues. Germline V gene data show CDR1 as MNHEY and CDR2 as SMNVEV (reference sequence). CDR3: CASSLKWGTPQETQYF. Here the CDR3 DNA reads TGTGCCAGCAGTTTAAAGTGGGGGACTCCGCAAGAGACCCAGTACTTC.

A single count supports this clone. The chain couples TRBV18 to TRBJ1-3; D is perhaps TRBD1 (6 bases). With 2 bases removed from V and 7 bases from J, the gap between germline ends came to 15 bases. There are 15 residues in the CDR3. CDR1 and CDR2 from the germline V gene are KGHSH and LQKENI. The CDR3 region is CASSPVSQGGNTIYF. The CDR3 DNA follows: TGTGCCAGCTCACCAGTATCACAGGGTGGGAACACCATATATTTT.